This T cell receptor beta chain was identified during a study of type 1 regulatory T cells. Background on the study: T-allo10 is an in vitro-generated, Tr1-enriched CD4 T cell product specific for alloantigen. Study-wide findings and caveats: Compared with non-type 1 regulatory T cells, type 1 regulatory T cells showed a more restricted TCR repertoire.

This CDR3 contains 12 residues. Trimming stripped 5 bases from V and 1 base from J, with 6 bases between. The sample holds a few counts of this clonotype. Its antigen is currently unknown. TCRdb called the reads again in MiXCR, with one record for every CDR3 protein. Altogether 55,000 to 65,000 distinct CDR3 sequences are present, less than 70% being singletons, with the ten largest covering roughly 1.9%. The origin of this receptor is a human donor in good health. This rearrangement joins TRBV12-3 or TRBV12-4 to TRBJ2-7; D is unclear. The sample was cultured non-Tr1 T cells, either the whole culture or a sorted T cell fraction (not recorded which). The CDR3 spells CASSLGSYEQYF. CDR3 coding DNA: TGTGCCAGCAGTCTGGGGTCCTACGAGCAGTACTTC.